The 18 T cell receptor beta chains in this list originate from one sample, sequenced in a study of T cells in Graves' hyperthyroidism and ophthalmopathy. Amplification targeted TCR beta CDR3 regions from RNA transcripts. First-round RT-PCR of the TCR CDR3 relied on the HTBI primer set. TCRdb fed the multiplex PCR reads into MiXCR, producing one record per CDR3 protein. Of some 490,000 distinct CDR3 sequences listed, around 15% are singletons. The specimen was blood. These TCRs come from a woman aged 25 to 39 with Graves' ophthalmopathy.

This clonotype was recorded a few times. In DNA form, the CDR3 reads TGCAGTGCTAGAGATCTACTCATAGGACACATAGGAGATACGCAGTATTTT. Its protein product is CSARDLLIGHIGDTQYF. The V gene is TRBV20-1, the J gene TRBJ2-3, with D perhaps matching TRBD1 (5 bases). From germline, CDR1 is DFQATT and CDR2 SNEGSKA (reference sequence). With 0 bases removed from V and 5 bases from J, the gap between germline ends came to 21 bases. The length of the CDR3 is 17 residues.

This clonotype appeared once. The chain links TRBV20-1 to TRBJ1-6, with D possibly being TRBD1 (5 bases). CDR3 size: 18 residues. Trimming pared 3 bases from V and 1 base from J, leaving 19 bases between. CDR1 and CDR2 from the germline V gene are DFQATT and SNEGSKA (reference sequence). This chain's CDR3 is CSASRKQGGASYNSPLHF. The DNA for the CDR3 is TGCAGTGCTAGCCGAAAACAAGGAGGGGCTTCCTATAATTCACCCCTCCACTTT.

A remark on this clonotype: A single base separates this from a much larger clone, so it may be a read error. The chain is built from TRBV12-3 or TRBV12-4 and TRBJ2-7, with TRBD1 matching over 7 bases. The CDR3 is 14 amino acids. V dropped 4 bases and J dropped 5; count of bases not matched to a gene: 8. CDR3 protein: CASSSTGTAHEQYF. CDR3 DNA: TGTGCCAGCAGTTCTACTGGGACAGCCCACGAGCAGTACTTC.

This clonotype showed up many times. This chain links TRBV5-1 with TRBJ2-7; TRBD1 aligns across 9 bases. V lost 0 bases and J lost 7; bases outside the gene matches: 5. The germline V gene has CDR1 SGHRS and CDR2 YFSETQ. The CDR3 totals 14 residues. CDR3: CASSLAGTGLEQYF. As DNA, the CDR3 is TGCGCCAGCAGCTTGGCCGGGACAGGGCTTGAGCAGTACTTC.

This clonotype appeared many times. The chain recombines TRBV30 with TRBJ2-4; TRBD2 agrees at 8 bases. CDR3 length: 15 residues. The V segment lost 4 bases and the J segment 5 bases; nucleotides outside the gene matches: 10. Germline V gene data show CDR1 as GTSNPN and CDR2 as SVGIG (reference sequence). The CDR3 loop is CAWNVSGRGENIQYF. CDR3 in DNA: TGTGCCTGGAATGTGAGTGGGCGGGGGGAAAACATTCAGTACTTC.

The J gene is TRBJ1-5, the V gene TRBV20-1, with 7 bases lining up with TRBD1. V dropped 0 bases and J dropped 7; count of bases not matched to a gene: 6. The CDR3 runs 14 residues. CDR1 is DFQATT, CDR2 SNEGSKA, per germline (reference sequence). CDR3 amino acids: CSARDLQGDQPQHF. The CDR3, as DNA: TGCAGTGCTAGAGATCTGCAGGGGGACCAGCCCCAGCATTTT.

This clonotype has at least ten counts. The chain carries TRBV5-6 and TRBJ2-7, with D perhaps TRBD2 (6 bases). Between the trimmed V and J ends, which lost 8 bases and 1 base, there was a span of 13 bases. The CDR3 has 13 residues. The germline V gene has CDR1 SGHDT and CDR2 YYEEEE. The DNA of the CDR3 is TGTGCCAGAACCAAACGGGGGTCCTACGAGCAGTACTTC. Its protein product is CARTKRGSYEQYF.

This clonotype has a count of ten or more. This rearrangement joins TRBV6-2 or TRBV6-3 to TRBJ2-6; D perhaps matches TRBD2 (6 bases). The germline CDR1 and CDR2 sequences are MNHEY and SVGEGT. The CDR3 has 17 residues. Trimming stripped 0 bases from V and 0 bases from J, with 9 bases between. The CDR3 sequence: CASSYSGGNSGANVLTF. The CDR3 DNA follows: TGTGCCAGCAGTTACTCCGGCGGGAACTCTGGGGCCAACGTCCTGACTTTC.

V and J are TRBV6-5 and TRBJ2-7, with D possibly TRBD2 on 7 matching bases. This CDR3 contains 14 residues. Trimming stripped 2 bases from V and 3 bases from J, with 11 bases between. The germline CDR1 and CDR2 sequences are MNHEY and SVGAGI. CDR3 sequence: CASSYGRGFYEQYF. CDR3 in DNA: TGTGCCAGCAGTTACGGGAGGGGGTTCTACGAGCAGTACTTC.

As concerns this clonotype: Being one base from a much bigger clone, this may be a read error. V gene TRBV27 combines with J gene TRBJ2-6; D is uncertain. The CDR3 runs to 12 residues. Per germline, CDR1 MNHEY and CDR2 SMNVEV (reference sequence). The V end was cut by 6 bases, the J end by 2 bases, with 2 bases between. CDR3: CASRPGANVLTF. In DNA, the CDR3 is TGTGCCAGCAGACCTGGGGCCAACGTCCTGACTTTC.

At least ten counts were recorded for this clonotype. V gene TRBV18 combines with J gene TRBJ1-1; 8 bases agree with TRBD1. The CDR3 is 17 amino acids. Unmatched junction bases numbered 10, after V lost 4 bases and J lost 0 bases. The germline V gene encodes CDR1 KGHSH and CDR2 LQKENI. CDR3 nucleotide sequence: TGTGCCAGCTCACGACAGGGGTCCCTATCAGTGAACACTGAAGCTTTCTTT. It encodes CASSRQGSLSVNTEAFF.

This clonotype was detected ten times or more. V is TRBV20-1 and J is TRBJ1-6; no clear D. Trimming took 0 bases from V and 6 from J, leaving 6 bases between them. The CDR3 is 13 amino acids. Germline CDR1 DFQATT, CDR2 SNEGSKA (reference sequence). CDR3 residues: CSARDVVNSPLHF. CDR3 DNA sequence: TGCAGTGCTAGAGATGTTGTTAATTCACCCCTCCACTTT.

This clonotype came up a few times. This chain connects TRBV19 to TRBJ2-7; possible D gene TRBD1, 5 bases. The CDR3 contains 12 residues. In germline, CDR1 is LNHDA, CDR2 SQIVND (reference sequence). V lost 5 bases and J lost 7, with 12 bases in between. The chain's CDR3 is CASSPTGQEQYF. In DNA, the CDR3 is TGTGCCAGTAGTCCAACAGGTCAGGAGCAGTACTTC. The entire variable domain, with the rest obtained from reference TRBV19 and TRBJ2-7, is as follows: DGGITQSPKYLFRKEGQNVTLSCEQNLNHDAMYWYRQDPGQGLRLIYYSQIVNDFQKGDIAEGYSVSREKKESFPLTVTSAQKNPTAFYLCASSPTGQEQYFGPGTRLTVT.

This clonotype has at least ten counts. The chain employs TRBV28 and TRBJ1-2; TRBD1 matches at 10 bases. Germline lookup yields CDR1 MDHEN and CDR2 SYDVKM. With 4 bases clipped from V and 10 bases from J, the junction kept 9 bases outside the gene matches. CDR3 length: 14 residues. The CDR3 region has the DNA TGTGCCAGCAGTTCAACCGGACAGGGGGATGTCTACACCTTC. Its translation is CASSSTGQGDVYTF.

This clonotype was seen ten or more times. V and J are TRBV27 and TRBJ2-3, with 8 bases that match TRBD2. The CDR3 has 16 amino acids. Germline CDR1 and CDR2: MNHEY and SMNVEV (reference sequence). V dropped 4 bases and J dropped 4; count of bases not matched to a gene: 10. The DNA of the CDR3 is TGTGCCAGCAGTTCAATAATAGCGGGAATGGCAGATACGCAGTATTTT. Protein product: CASSSIIAGMADTQYF.

In this sample, this clonotype turned up many times. The V gene is TRBV7-2, the J gene TRBJ2-5; D is ambiguous. This CDR3 has 12 amino acids. V was pared by 5 bases and J by 7 bases, with 11 bases between. Germline CDR1 is SGHTA and CDR2 is FQGNSA. In DNA form, the CDR3 reads TGTGCCAGCAGCCCCGGGCCCGGGACCCAGTACTTC. This translates into CASSPGPGTQYF.

The rearrangement joins TRBV30 to TRBJ2-7, with D tentatively TRBD1 or TRBD2 (6 bases each). This CDR3 spans 13 amino acids. Germline V CDR1 and CDR2: GTSNPN, SVGIG (reference sequence). The ends were cut back, 3 bases at V and 1 base at J, with 10 bases in the middle. CDR3 DNA: TGTGCCTGGAGCGGGGGCATTTCCTACGAGCAGTACTTC. Protein product: CAWSGGISYEQYF.

At least ten counts were recorded for this clonotype. V gene TRBV28 combines with J gene TRBJ2-6; no firm D call. The germline V and J ends were trimmed by 1 base and 0 bases, with 7 bases remaining between them. The CDR3 sequence is 16 residues long. Germline-derived CDR1 and CDR2 are MDHEN and SYDVKM. The DNA for the CDR3 is TGTGCCAGCAGTTTATTTCGCCCCTCTGGGGCCAACGTCCTGACTTTC. Translated, it gives CASSLFRPSGANVLTF. The full variable domain, rest sourced from reference TRBV28 and TRBJ2-6, is DVKVTQSSRYLVKRTGEKVFLECVQDMDHENMFWYRQDPGLGLRLIYFSYDVKMKEKGDIPEGYSVSREKKERFSLILESASTNQTSMYLCASSLFRPSGANVLTFGAGSRLTVL.